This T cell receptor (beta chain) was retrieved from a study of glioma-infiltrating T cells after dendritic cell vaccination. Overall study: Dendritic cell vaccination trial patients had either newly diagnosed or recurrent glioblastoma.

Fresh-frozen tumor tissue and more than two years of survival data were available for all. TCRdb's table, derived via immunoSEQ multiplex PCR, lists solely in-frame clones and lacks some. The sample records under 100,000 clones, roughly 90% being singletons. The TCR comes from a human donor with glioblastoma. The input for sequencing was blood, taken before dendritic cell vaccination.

DNA for the CDR3: TGTGCCAGCAGCCTCAGACTAGCGGGGGGGCCCTATGAGCAGTTCTTC. Encoded protein: CASSLRLAGGPYEQFF. This chain uses TRBV9 with TRBJ2-1; 14 nucleotides line up with TRBD2. Germline trimming cut 4 bases from V and 8 bases from J; bases unmatched to any gene: 8. The CDR3 contains 16 residues. Germline values: CDR1 SGDLS, CDR2 YYNGEE. The complete variable domain, with remaining parts taken from reference TRBV9 and TRBJ2-1, reads DSGVTQTPKHLITATGQRVTLRCSPRSGDLSVYWYQQSLDQGLQFLIQYYNGEERAKGNILERFSAQQFPDLHSELNLSSLELGDSALYFCASSLRLAGGPYEQFFGPGTRLTVL.